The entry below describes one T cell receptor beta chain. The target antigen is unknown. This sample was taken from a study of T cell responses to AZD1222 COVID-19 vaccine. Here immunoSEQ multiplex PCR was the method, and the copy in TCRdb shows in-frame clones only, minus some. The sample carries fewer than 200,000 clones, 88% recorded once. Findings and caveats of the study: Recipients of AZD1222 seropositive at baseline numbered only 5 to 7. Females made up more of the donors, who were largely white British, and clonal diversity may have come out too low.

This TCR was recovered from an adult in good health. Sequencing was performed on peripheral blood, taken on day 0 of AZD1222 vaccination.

CDR3 amino acids: CATRGISTDTQYF. In DNA form, the CDR3 reads TGTGCCACCCGGGGGATAAGCACAGATACGCAGTATTTT. This sequence joins TRBV7-8 and TRBJ2-3, with D possibly matching TRBD2 (6 bases). The germline V gene encodes CDR1 SGHVS and CDR2 FQNEAQ. The CDR3 extends over 13 amino acids. Trimming removed 10 bases from V and 0 bases from J, with 11 bases in between.